Listed below are T cell receptor beta chains from one sample, sequenced in a study of blood T cell repertoires in COVID-19. The data were produced by immunoSEQ multiplex PCR, yet TCRdb's version contains in-frame clones alone and is incomplete. The profile shows 320,000 or so clones, 89% of them singletons. Sequencing input: PBMCs or T cells enriched from blood (not recorded which). The receptors were sampled from a man between 60 and 75 years old who had recovered from COVID-19. CDR3s include the opening cysteine and the closing phenylalanine or tryptophan. A D gene is named only where the DNA matches it firmly. Not every row has a clone size; where given, it reads once, few, many or a size class.

v_gene: TRBV30
d_gene: TRBD1
j_gene: TRBJ1-5
abundance: -
CDR3nt: TGTGCCTTCCGGGACAGGGGCGACAATCAGCCCCAGCATTTT
CDR3aa: CAFRDRGDNQPQHF

v_gene: TRBV19
d_gene: -
j_gene: TRBJ1-5
abundance: -
CDR3nt: TGTGCCAGTAGTAATGGTTTTGGGCAGCCGTATAGCAATCAGCCCCAGCATTTT
CDR3aa: CASSNGFGQPYSNQPQHF

v_gene: TRBV7-3
d_gene: -
j_gene: TRBJ2-1
abundance: -
CDR3nt: TGTGCCAGCAGCTTAACGCCCTGGACCGCCGGGGGAGAGCAGTTCTTC
CDR3aa: CASSLTPWTAGGEQFF

v_gene: TRBV29-1
d_gene: TRBD1
j_gene: TRBJ2-7
abundance: -
CDR3nt: TGCAGCGGGTCGGGACAGGGGTCCAGGGGGCAGTACTTC
CDR3aa: CSGSGQGSRGQYF

v_gene: TRBV5-5
d_gene: -
j_gene: TRBJ2-1
abundance: -
CDR3nt: TGTGCCAGCGGAAGGGCGGGACAGATCTCCTACAATGAGCAGTTCTTC
CDR3aa: CASGRAGQISYNEQFF

v_gene: TRBV19
d_gene: -
j_gene: TRBJ2-1
abundance: -
CDR3nt: TGTGCCAGTAGTATACGGGCGGGAGAGCAGTTCTTC
CDR3aa: CASSIRAGEQFF

v_gene: TRBV11-3
d_gene: -
j_gene: TRBJ1-6
abundance: -
CDR3nt: TGTGCCACCGCACAGGGACCTAATTCACCCCTCCACTTT
CDR3aa: CATAQGPNSPLHF

v_gene: TRBV28
d_gene: -
j_gene: TRBJ1-2
abundance: -
CDR3nt: TGTGCCAGCACTCAGCGGACGGATTATGGCTACACCTTC
CDR3aa: CASTQRTDYGYTF

v_gene: TRBV7-7
d_gene: -
j_gene: TRBJ1-1
abundance: -
CDR3nt: TGTGCTAGCAGCTTAGTGAGGAGTGGAACTGAAGCTTTCTTT
CDR3aa: CASSLVRSGTEAFF

v_gene: TRBV28
d_gene: -
j_gene: TRBJ2-2
abundance: few
CDR3nt: TGTGCCAGCCGCCACAGGGTGAACACCGGGGAGCTGTTTTTT
CDR3aa: CASRHRVNTGELFF

v_gene: TRBV9
d_gene: TRBD2
j_gene: TRBJ2-7
abundance: -
CDR3nt: TGTGCCAGCAGCGTAGAAGGCGCGGGAGGTTCCTACGAGCAGTACTTC
CDR3aa: CASSVEGAGGSYEQYF

v_gene: TRBV7-9
d_gene: -
j_gene: TRBJ2-3
abundance: -
CDR3nt: TGTGCCAGCAGCTTGTCGGAGCGAAATACGCAGTATTTT
CDR3aa: CASSLSERNTQYF

v_gene: TRBV11-2
d_gene: -
j_gene: TRBJ2-5
abundance: -
CDR3nt: TGTGCCAGCAGCTTATTCGGGGGAGAGACCCAGTACTTC
CDR3aa: CASSLFGGETQYF

v_gene: TRBV5-1
d_gene: -
j_gene: TRBJ1-3
abundance: -
CDR3nt: TGCGCCAGCAGCTCAACTACTGGAAACACCATATATTTT
CDR3aa: CASSSTTGNTIYF

v_gene: TRBV5-1
d_gene: -
j_gene: TRBJ2-5
abundance: -
CDR3nt: TGCGCCAGCGGTCCTCAGGGCCGCGAACAAGAGACCCAGTACTTC
CDR3aa: CASGPQGREQETQYF

v_gene: TRBV27
d_gene: -
j_gene: TRBJ2-3
abundance: -
CDR3nt: TGTGCCAGCAGTTCCTATGGGGGGGGCAATCGGGCAGATACGCAGTATTTT
CDR3aa: CASSSYGGGNRADTQYF

v_gene: TRBV5-1
d_gene: TRBD1
j_gene: TRBJ2-7
abundance: -
CDR3nt: TGCGCCAGCAGCGCGGGGACAGGGGGCCTTCCTTACGAGCAGTACTTC
CDR3aa: CASSAGTGGLPYEQYF

v_gene: TRBV30
d_gene: -
j_gene: TRBJ2-3
abundance: -
CDR3nt: TGTGCCTGGACCAGACACACGGATACGCAGTATTTT
CDR3aa: CAWTRHTDTQYF

v_gene: TRBV4-3
d_gene: -
j_gene: TRBJ1-2
abundance: once
CDR3nt: TGCGCCAGCAGCCAAGATCGGCGGGAAACGAAGTACTATGGCTACACCTTC
CDR3aa: CASSQDRRETKYYGYTF

v_gene: TRBV28
d_gene: TRBD1
j_gene: TRBJ2-1
abundance: -
CDR3nt: TGTGCCAGCAGTATATTGACAGGGGTCGGCAATGAGCAGTTCTTC
CDR3aa: CASSILTGVGNEQFF

v_gene: TRBV5-1
d_gene: TRBD1
j_gene: TRBJ1-1
abundance: -
CDR3nt: TGCGCCAGCAGCCAAGACAGGGGGCACACTGAAGCTTTCTTT
CDR3aa: CASSQDRGHTEAFF

v_gene: TRBV4-2
d_gene: TRBD2
j_gene: TRBJ2-5
abundance: -
CDR3nt: TGTGCCAGCAGCCTCGGCGAGACTAGCGGGCAAGAGACCCAGTACTTC
CDR3aa: CASSLGETSGQETQYF

v_gene: TRBV27
d_gene: -
j_gene: TRBJ1-4
abundance: -
CDR3nt: TGTGCCAGCGCGGGGCAAGGGAGGGTGGCTGAAAAACTGTTTTTT
CDR3aa: CASAGQGRVAEKLFF

v_gene: TRBV11-2
d_gene: -
j_gene: TRBJ1-2
abundance: few
CDR3nt: TGTGCCAGCAGCTTAGGTCAGGGTTCGGATGGCTACACCTTC
CDR3aa: CASSLGQGSDGYTF

v_gene: TRBV18
d_gene: -
j_gene: TRBJ1-5
abundance: -
CDR3nt: TGTGCCAGCTCACCACGGTCAGGGCCTCATAGCAATCAGCCCCAGCATTTT
CDR3aa: CASSPRSGPHSNQPQHF

v_gene: TRBV30
d_gene: -
j_gene: TRBJ1-6
abundance: -
CDR3nt: TGTGCCTGGAGTGGGCAGAATAATTCACCCCTCCACTTT
CDR3aa: CAWSGQNNSPLHF

v_gene: TRBV10-3
d_gene: -
j_gene: TRBJ1-3
abundance: -
CDR3nt: TGTGCCATCAGTGAGGGACTCAAATCCATATATTTT
CDR3aa: CAISEGLKSIYF

v_gene: TRBV5-4
d_gene: -
j_gene: TRBJ2-3
abundance: -
CDR3nt: TGTGCCAGCAGCATCACAGGGATCTTACGGAGGACAGATACGCAGTATTTT
CDR3aa: CASSITGILRRTDTQYF

v_gene: TRBV2
d_gene: TRBD2
j_gene: TRBJ2-2
abundance: -
CDR3nt: TGTGCCACCGGACTAGCAGAGACCGGGGAGCTGTTTTTT
CDR3aa: CATGLAETGELFF

v_gene: TRBV7-2
d_gene: TRBD2
j_gene: TRBJ2-7
abundance: -
CDR3nt: TGTGCCAGCAGCTTAGCGACTAGCGGGCCCTTCTACGAGCAGTACTTC
CDR3aa: CASSLATSGPFYEQYF

v_gene: TRBV27
d_gene: TRBD1
j_gene: TRBJ1-2
abundance: -
CDR3nt: TGTGCCAGCAGCTCTACAGGGGAGAGAGGCTACACCTTC
CDR3aa: CASSSTGERGYTF

v_gene: TRBV28
d_gene: -
j_gene: TRBJ2-7
abundance: -
CDR3nt: TGTGCCAGCAGTGAACCCGGGTCTCTCTACGAGCAGTACTTC
CDR3aa: CASSEPGSLYEQYF

v_gene: TRBV6-5
d_gene: TRBD2
j_gene: TRBJ2-2
abundance: -
CDR3nt: TGTGCCAGCAAGAAGGGAGGGCTCGACGGGGAGCTGTTTTTT
CDR3aa: CASKKGGLDGELFF

v_gene: TRBV28
d_gene: -
j_gene: TRBJ1-2
abundance: -
CDR3nt: TGTGCCAGCACCAAACGGGGGGCCAATGGCTATGGCTACACCTTC
CDR3aa: CASTKRGANGYGYTF

v_gene: TRBV10-1
d_gene: TRBD2
j_gene: TRBJ2-7
abundance: once
CDR3nt: TGCGCCAGCAGTGAGGGGATAGCGGGAGGTCATTCCTACGAGCAGTACTTC
CDR3aa: CASSEGIAGGHSYEQYF

v_gene: TRBV6-5
d_gene: TRBD1
j_gene: TRBJ1-3
abundance: few
CDR3nt: TGTGCCAGCAGTTACTCAGGGGGCTTCGGAAACACCATATATTTT
CDR3aa: CASSYSGGFGNTIYF

v_gene: TRBV10-3
d_gene: -
j_gene: TRBJ2-7
abundance: -
CDR3nt: TGTGCCATCAGTGATAACAGGGCCGGCGAGCAGTACTTC
CDR3aa: CAISDNRAGEQYF

v_gene: TRBV19
d_gene: TRBD1
j_gene: TRBJ2-5
abundance: once
CDR3nt: TGTGCCAGTGCGAGGGACAGAACCCAAGAGACCCAGTACTTC
CDR3aa: CASARDRTQETQYF

v_gene: TRBV6-1
d_gene: -
j_gene: TRBJ1-6
abundance: -
CDR3nt: TGTGCCAGCACCCCTAGCTCCTATAATTCACCCCTCCACTTT
CDR3aa: CASTPSSYNSPLHF

v_gene: TRBV18
d_gene: -
j_gene: TRBJ1-1
abundance: -
CDR3nt: TGTGCCAGCTCACCATCAGCGGGGCTAGGAGAAAATGAAGCTTTCTTT
CDR3aa: CASSPSAGLGENEAFF

v_gene: TRBV24-1
d_gene: TRBD1
j_gene: TRBJ2-7
abundance: once
CDR3nt: TGTGCCACCAGTCCGTCTGGGACAGGGGCGTCAAAGCAGTACTTC
CDR3aa: CATSPSGTGASKQYF